This entry is about one T cell receptor (beta chain). The antigen is undetermined. With random hexamers, reverse transcription was performed on about 0.5 to 1 ug of RNA. An immunoSEQ multiplex PCR generated amplified TCR beta CDR3 products spanning 54 Vbeta and 13 Jbeta. TCRdb recomputed calls from the immunoSEQ multiplex PCR reads with MiXCR, one row per CDR3 protein. The sample includes around 130,000 distinct CDR3 sequences, around nine tenths seen only once; the top ten take under 0.25%. This entry belongs to a study of CD8 T cells in Susac syndrome. Findings and caveats of the study: The study admitted that it had a relatively small number of individuals in its TCR sequencing and HLA analysis.

V trimming: 4 bases; J trimming: 4 bases; junction bases outside the gene matches: 3. The CDR3 runs to 15 residues. The germline CDR1 and CDR2 sequences are SEHNR and FQNEAQ (reference sequence). The sequenced material came from CD8+ T cells from PBMCs. This rearrangement joins TRBV7-9 to TRBJ2-1; the match to TRBD2 covers 11 bases. This clonotype was sampled from a human donor with multiple sclerosis. The CDR3: CASSSLAGGYNEQFF. The CDR3 coding sequence is TGTGCCAGCAGCTCCTTAGCGGGAGGGTACAATGAGCAGTTCTTC.